This entry is about one TCR beta chain. The data were produced by immunoSEQ multiplex PCR, yet TCRdb's version contains in-frame clones alone and is incomplete. The sample comprises 200,000 to 250,000 clones, roughly 85% of which are singletons, and around 0.97% rests with the top ten. This sample was included in a study of blood T cell repertoires in COVID-19. CDR1 is MDHEN, CDR2 SYDVKM, per germline. This CDR3 has 13 residues. V trimming: 7 bases; J trimming: 5 bases; junction bases outside the gene matches: 6. Sequencing was performed on peripheral blood. This sequence was found in a man aged 35 to 55 with acute or convalescent COVID-19. This chain links TRBV28 with TRBJ2-7; 9 nucleotides agree with TRBD1. CDR3 sequence: CASTGTGLHEQYF. Written as DNA, the CDR3 is TGTGCCAGCACCGGGACAGGGCTCCACGAGCAGTACTTC.